This T cell receptor (beta chain) is from a study of early T cells in non-severe SARS-CoV-2 infection. In this sample, this clonotype turned up many times. TCRdb analysed the 5' RACE reads with MiXCR anew, one entry per CDR3 protein. The data show about 29,000 distinct CDR3 sequences, with 5.3% seen just once and around 4.5% held by the top ten. Trimming at V came to 7 bases and at J to 6 bases, leaving 9 bases not matched to a gene. CDR1 is SQVTM and CDR2 is ANQGSEA in the germline V gene. The CDR3 covers 13 residues. The rearrangement joins TRBV29-1 to TRBJ1-5, with TRBD1 identical over 7 bases. The sequenced sample was whole blood. This receptor was obtained from an adult who was a healthcare worker with PCR-confirmed SARS-CoV-2 infection or an uninfected control (not recorded which). CDR3 in DNA: TGCAGCGCTGGCGGGACAGAAGGTCAGCCCCAGCATTTT. This sequence encodes CSAGGTEGQPQHF.